The 32 T cell receptor beta chains below all came from one sample that was sequenced in a study of molecular identifiers for immune sequencing clone quantification. TCRdb redid the calling of the PCR reads with MiXCR, one entry per CDR3 protein. The table includes about half a million distinct CDR3 sequences, around a fifth detected once. The sequenced material came from naive CD8+ T cells from blood, with Jurkat cell RNA spiked in. Subset given: FACS-sorted CD8+CD4-CCR7+CD45RA+ naive T cells. The origin of the receptors is a human donor in good health. Some libraries in this study had Jurkat cell RNA spiked in.

V and J are TRBV20-1 and TRBJ2-7; D unclear. The germline gives CDR1 DFQATT, CDR2 SNEGSKA (reference sequence). This CDR3 has 12 residues. V was pared by 1 base and J by 9 bases, with 13 bases between. The CDR3 sequence: CSARAGEVVQYF. Here the CDR3 DNA reads TGCAGTGCTAGAGCTGGAGAGGTGGTGCAGTACTTC.

This chain links TRBV5-1 with TRBJ2-7; D ambiguous. This CDR3 spans 12 amino acids. Trimming pared 3 bases from V and 5 bases from J, leaving 9 bases between. From germline, CDR1 is SGHRS and CDR2 YFSETQ. The CDR3 DNA sequence: TGCGCCAGCAGCTGGGTTGGGGACGAGCAGTACTTC. Its translation: CASSWVGDEQYF.

V is TRBV20-1 and J is TRBJ1-1; D is possibly TRBD1 (5 bases). Germline V gene data show CDR1 as DFQATT and CDR2 as SNEGSKA (reference sequence). The CDR3 spans 13 residues. CDR3: CSPFGQSNTEAFF. Written as DNA, the CDR3 is TGCAGCCCATTCGGACAATCAAACACTGAAGCTTTCTTT.

The table lists this clonotype with a few counts. The gene calls are TRBV4-2 and TRBJ2-1; 14 bases map to TRBD2. The CDR3 spans 20 residues. Germline assignment: CDR1 LGHNA and CDR2 YNFKEQ. Germline trimming cut 0 bases from V and 0 bases from J; bases unmatched to any gene: 7. CDR3 residues: CASSQDGTSGGLSSYNEQFF. The CDR3 DNA reads as TGTGCCAGCAGCCAAGATGGGACTAGCGGGGGCCTGAGCTCCTACAATGAGCAGTTCTTC.

This clonotype was seen ten or more times. V and J are TRBV6-6 and TRBJ1-2; 9 positions match TRBD1. The CDR3 runs to 15 residues. Germline loops: CDR1 MNHNY, CDR2 SVGAGI (reference sequence). The ends lost 5 bases at V and 5 bases at J; junction bases unmatched: 9. CDR3 sequence (DNA): TGTGCCAGCAGTCCTCTACAGGGGGCTAGGTATGGCTACACCTTC. Translating it yields CASSPLQGARYGYTF.

J is TRBJ2-3 and V is TRBV9; 9 bases map to TRBD2. Germline CDR1 SGDLS, CDR2 YYNGEE. The CDR3 has 18 residues. After removal of 0 bases from V and 4 bases from J, the junction contained 12 bases not matched to a gene. CDR3 DNA: TGTGCCAGCAGCGTAGAAGTAGGGCGGGGGGGCCGAGCAGATACGCAGTATTTT. Residues: CASSVEVGRGGRADTQYF.

Of note for this clonotype: One base away lies a much larger clone, so this may be a sequencing read error. This rearrangement joins TRBV12-3 or TRBV12-4 to TRBJ2-7, with 7 bases that match TRBD1. This CDR3 contains 14 residues. DNA of the CDR3: TGTGCCAGCAGCGCCCATGACAGGGCCTACAAGCAGTACTTC. It codes for CASSAHDRAYKQYF.

The V and J genes are TRBV7-9 and TRBJ2-7, with TRBD2 matching 12 bases. Germline CDR1 and CDR2: SEHNR and FQNEAQ (reference sequence). CDR3 length equals 15 residues. Trimming cost V 1 base and J 7 bases; bases outside gene matches: 5. CDR3: CASSLVTSGGNEQYF. CDR3 nucleotide sequence: TGTGCCAGCAGCTTAGTAACTAGCGGGGGGAATGAGCAGTACTTC.

Notes on this clonotype: This may be a read error, as it is one base from a much larger clone. The chain uses TRBV7-2 and TRBJ1-2; no firm D call. Germline CDR1 SGHTA, CDR2 FQGNSA. The CDR3 runs to 13 residues. Here the CDR3 reads CASSLEINYGCTF. The CDR3 DNA is TGTGCCAGCAGCTTAGAGATTAACTATGGCTGCACCTTC.

This clonotype was detected many times. V gene TRBV11-2 combines with J gene TRBJ1-4; possibly TRBD1 for D (6 bases). V lost 5 bases, J lost 2 bases, and 9 bases lay in between. Germline loops: CDR1 SGHAT, CDR2 FQNNGV. This CDR3 comprises 14 residues. CDR3 in DNA: TGTGCCAGCAGCCCCGGACAGACTAATGAAAAACTGTTTTTT. Its translation is CASSPGQTNEKLFF.

Ten or more counts support this clonotype. V usage is TRBV27 and J usage is TRBJ1-5; tentatively, D is TRBD1 (5 bases). This CDR3 has 14 amino acids. The ends were cut back, 2 bases at V and 6 bases at J, with 11 bases in the middle. Per the germline V gene, CDR1 is MNHEY and CDR2 is SMNVEV (reference sequence). In nucleotides, the CDR3 is TGTGCCAGCAGTTTACTTCAGGGAGGTCAGCCCCAGCATTTT. Protein product: CASSLLQGGQPQHF.

The chain links TRBV27 to TRBJ1-1; D might be TRBD1 (6 bases). The germline V gene has CDR1 MNHEY and CDR2 SMNVEV (reference sequence). The CDR3 contains 15 residues. Trimming removed 5 bases at V and 3 bases at J, with 16 bases between. The CDR3 here is CASSPIPTGYTEAFF. The CDR3 region has the DNA TGTGCCAGCAGTCCAATCCCCACAGGGTACACTGAAGCTTTCTTT.

Remarks on this clonotype: A much larger clone lies one base from this, so it may be a read error. V is TRBV20-1 and J is TRBJ2-3; D call uncertain. Germline V gene lookup returns CDR1 DFQATT and CDR2 SNEGSKA (reference sequence). Trimming stripped 5 bases from V and 2 bases from J, with 17 bases between. The CDR3 spans 15 residues. CDR3 loop: CSALRRRAITDTQYF. CDR3 DNA sequence: TGCAGTGCTCTAAGGCGGAGAGCTATCACAGATACGCAGTATTTT.

The chain joins TRBV7-7 to TRBJ2-7; D might be TRBD2 (6 bases). Germline V CDR1 and CDR2: SSHAT, FNYEAQ (reference sequence). This CDR3 has 14 residues. Trimming took off 0 bases at V and 3 bases at J, with 9 bases between the two ends. CDR3: CASSLAWGDYEQYF. CDR3 coding DNA: TGTGCCAGCAGCTTAGCTTGGGGGGACTACGAGCAGTACTTC.

This clonotype occurred many times. The V and J genes are TRBV27 and TRBJ1-6; D uncertain. The CDR3 covers 13 residues. CDR1 and CDR2 from the germline V gene are MNHEY and SMNVEV (reference sequence). The V end lost 7 bases, the J end lost 7 bases, and 11 bases lay between the germline ends. CDR3 in amino acids: CASTPSPNSPLHF. Here the CDR3 DNA reads TGTGCCAGCACCCCGAGCCCAAATTCACCCCTCCACTTT.

This clonotype was picked up one time. The chain uses TRBV27 and TRBJ2-5, with D perhaps being TRBD1 or TRBD2 (5 bases each). V was shortened by 5 bases and J by 6 bases, with 16 bases between the two germline ends. The CDR3 spans 14 residues. Germline assignment: CDR1 MNHEY and CDR2 SMNVEV (reference sequence). This chain's CDR3 is CASSALGDMKTQYF. The CDR3 DNA sequence: TGTGCCAGCAGTGCCTTGGGGGATATGAAGACCCAGTACTTC.

J is TRBJ2-2 and V is TRBV23-1, with TRBD2 matching 10 bases. TRBV23-1 is classed as an ORF, of uncertain function. The CDR3 has 17 amino acids. J lost 3 bases, V lost 4 bases, and 8 bases had no gene match. The CDR3 protein is CASSLGAGGPDTGELFF. The CDR3 DNA is TGCGCCAGCAGTCTTGGAGCGGGAGGGCCTGACACCGGGGAGCTGTTTTTT.

Comments on this clonotype: This may arise from a read error, as a much more abundant clone is one base away. The missing conserved phenylalanine or tryptophan at the end of this CDR3 makes a read error likely. The chain has TRBV11-2 and TRBJ2-1; D gene uncertain. The V end was cut by 5 bases, the J end by 0 bases, with 11 bases between. Germline CDR1 SGHAT, CDR2 FQNNGV. The CDR3 has 15 residues. CDR3 amino acids: CASSLSWSSYNEQFS. The CDR3 region has the DNA TGTGCCAGCAGCCTTTCTTGGAGCTCCTACAATGAGCAGTTCTCC.

This clonotype was observed a handful of times. The chain combines TRBV12-5 with TRBJ2-7, with D tentatively TRBD1 or TRBD2 (5 bases each). Germline-derived CDR1 and CDR2 are LGHNT and FRNRAP. Deletions cut 2 bases from V and 2 bases from J, with 16 bases between. CDR3 size: 16 residues. The CDR3: CASGLPPGTVPYEQYF. The CDR3 DNA follows: TGTGCTAGTGGTTTGCCTCCCGGGACCGTCCCCTACGAGCAGTACTTC.

To note about this clonotype: With a much larger clone just one base away, this may be a read error. The chain uses TRBV7-6 and TRBJ2-2; D not certain. The length of the CDR3 is 15 residues. Per germline, CDR1 SGHVS and CDR2 FNYEAQ. V was pared by 6 bases and J by 4 bases, with 15 bases between. The CDR3 sequence: CASRPRDTITGELFF. The CDR3 DNA sequence: TGTGCCAGCAGACCTCGAGACACGATCACCGGGGAGCTGTTTTTT.

Many counts were recorded for this clonotype. The chain joins TRBV20-1 to TRBJ2-5; D uncertain. The germline V and J ends were trimmed by 5 bases and 5 bases, with 15 bases remaining between them. The germline V gene encodes CDR1 DFQATT and CDR2 SNEGSKA (reference sequence). The CDR3 is made up of 13 amino acids. The CDR3 coding sequence is TGCAGTGCTTCTAGACCATTCGAGGAGACCCAGTACTTC. The encoded protein is CSASRPFEETQYF.

The table lists this clonotype with a count of one. CDR3: CASSVGQISGNTIYF. The CDR3 region has the DNA TGTGCCAGCAGCGTAGGACAGATCTCTGGAAACACCATATATTTT. The chain has TRBV9 and TRBJ1-3; tentative D call: TRBD1 (5 bases). The CDR3 covers 15 residues. Germline CDR1 is SGDLS and CDR2 is YYNGEE. With 0 bases removed from V and 0 bases from J, the gap between germline ends came to 7 bases. Based on the CDR3 plus reference TRBV9 and TRBJ1-3, the full variable domain is DSGVTQTPKHLITATGQRVTLRCSPRSGDLSVYWYQQSLDQGLQFLIQYYNGEERAKGNILERFSAQQFPDLHSELNLSSLELGDSALYFCASSVGQISGNTIYFGEGSWLTVV.

This chain connects TRBV7-9 to TRBJ2-7; D is unclear. The germline V and J ends were trimmed by 5 bases and 6 bases, with 20 bases remaining between them. This CDR3 is 15 amino acids long. Germline V gene lookup returns CDR1 SEHNR and CDR2 FQNEAQ (reference sequence). The CDR3 bases are TGTGCCAGCAGCCCGCCCCTGACAAGGGCTCGCGAGCAGTACTTC. Residues: CASSPPLTRAREQYF.

This clonotype was counted between two and nine times. The chain employs TRBV27 and TRBJ1-4, with TRBD1 as a possible D gene (6 bases). V lost 5 bases and J lost 8, with 21 bases in between. Per the germline V gene, CDR1 is MNHEY and CDR2 is SMNVEV (reference sequence). The CDR3 length is 16 residues. The CDR3 loop reads CASSPLLMDRKEKLFF. Written as DNA, the CDR3 is TGTGCCAGCAGTCCCCTTTTAATGGACAGAAAAGAAAAACTGTTTTTT.

This clonotype was observed at least ten times. This sequence joins TRBV12-3 or TRBV12-4 and TRBJ2-3; D is possibly TRBD1 (5 bases). Trimming removed 6 bases from V and 10 bases from J, with 23 bases in between. This CDR3 region has 15 residues. This chain's CDR3 is CASREVGRENGAQYF. In DNA, the CDR3 is TGTGCCAGCAGGGAAGTAGGCAGGGAAAACGGTGCGCAGTATTTT.

Details on this clonotype: A much bigger clone sits one base away, suggesting this may be a read error. The rearrangement links TRBV29-1 to TRBJ2-3; D perhaps matches TRBD2 (5 bases). Germline CDR1 is SQVTM and CDR2 is ANQGSEA. V gave up 4 bases and J gave up 11 bases, with 10 bases separating them. CDR3 size: 10 residues. CDR3 amino acids: CSVVKGVQYF. For the CDR3, the DNA is TGCAGCGTTGTTAAGGGAGTGCAGTATTTT.

On this clonotype itself: This may be a read error: a much more frequent sequence differs by one nucleotide. The V call is TRBV29-1, the J call TRBJ1-1, with TRBD1 as a possible D gene (6 bases). Trimming pared 7 bases from V and 4 bases from J, leaving 16 bases between. Germline CDR1 SQVTM, CDR2 ANQGSEA. The CDR3 runs to 13 residues. The CDR3 region is CSGVRGAATEAFF. The CDR3 DNA reads as TGCAGCGGAGTACGGGGGGCGGCCACTGAAGCTTTCTTT.

This chain connects TRBV6-6 to TRBJ2-7; D unclear. Germline V gives CDR1 MNHNY, CDR2 SVGAGI (reference sequence). The CDR3 loop spans 11 amino acids. Deletions cut 2 bases from V and 6 bases from J, with 5 bases between. CDR3 sequence (DNA): TGTGCCAGCAGTTACGATCGCGAGCAGTACTTC. It is translated as CASSYDREQYF.

This clonotype was counted only a few times. The V gene is TRBV4-3, the J gene TRBJ2-3, with a weak D call TRBD1 (8 bases). Germline V lookup: CDR1 LGHNA, CDR2 YSLEER. The CDR3 runs 18 residues. V was cut by 0 bases and J by 0 bases, with 16 bases left in between. CDR3 DNA sequence: TGCGCCAGCAGCCAAGATTGGGGAGGGGACAGGAGCACAGATACGCAGTATTTT. Encoded protein: CASSQDWGGDRSTDTQYF.

This clonotype was picked up many times. V is TRBV4-3 and J is TRBJ2-3; weak D call: TRBD1 (6 bases). The V gene lost 1 base and the J gene lost 4 bases, with 12 bases spanning the gap. This CDR3 has 15 amino acids. Germline V CDR1 and CDR2: LGHNA, YSLEER. Here the CDR3 DNA reads TGCGCCAGCAGCCAAGGAACAGGGATGGCAGATACGCAGTATTTT. Amino acids: CASSQGTGMADTQYF.

This clonotype appeared many times. The V gene is TRBV12-3 or TRBV12-4, the J gene TRBJ2-3; TRBD1 matches at 10 bases. The CDR3 consists of 16 residues. V was clipped by 6 bases and J by 2 bases; unmatched bases: 8. In DNA form, the CDR3 reads TGTGCCAGCAGAACAGTGACAGGGGGCCCCACAGATACGCAGTATTTT. Protein: CASRTVTGGPTDTQYF.

The chain has TRBV27 and TRBJ2-3; possible D gene TRBD2, 6 bases. V lost 2 bases to trimming and J lost 4 bases, with 19 bases between them. CDR3 length: 17 amino acids. The V gene's germline CDR1 is MNHEY and CDR2 SMNVEV (reference sequence). The CDR3 region is CASSLEPLGGAADTQYF. CDR3 in DNA: TGTGCCAGCAGTTTAGAGCCTCTCGGGGGAGCGGCAGATACGCAGTATTTT.